Listed here is a single TCR beta chain. This clone was seen a handful of times. Its antigen is currently not known. The record has no base qualities; no much larger clone is one base away. From V the trimming removes 5 bases and from J it removes 3 bases, while the gene matches leave 14 bases of the junction unaccounted for. The germline V gene yields SQVTM for CDR1 and ANQGSEA for CDR2. From cysteine to phenylalanine, the CDR3 is 17 amino acids long. Only the CDR3 DNA stays, 51 bases, in frame from base 1. Genomic DNA was the input for TRB sequencing, which was run either with the immunoSEQ assay at survey resolution or with the hsTCRB kit. Turning to the authors' computational methods: The immunoSEQ software handled the initial read processing, while the LymphoSeq R package was used for the repertoire analyses. Clonality was calculated as 1 minus normalized Shannon entropy, and the Gini coefficient was also calculated for each TRB dataset. To infer phenotypes in unsorted samples, TRB sequences from sorted subsets of the recipient or donor were mapped onto unsorted samples from the same recipient. TCRdb holds this immuneACCESS table with in-frame rearrangements only. Some clones are missing; in checked studies, unresolved V genes explain under half, and the rest has no known cause. V, J and clone size are those of that table, while D and trimming were read from the DNA. This sample holds fewer than 40,000 clones in total, without any singletons. The ten largest make up 6.7% of the sample.

Peripheral blood samples were provided by related bone marrow donors on the day of marrow donation. Peripheral blood and bone marrow mononuclear cells were isolated by Ficoll-Hypaque density centrifugation and were cryopreserved. These data originate in a study of T cells after posttransplantation cyclophosphamide (dated by TCRdb to 2016 to 2017). About the study as a whole: Using TRB sequencing, the study followed how the T cell repertoire reconstituted after myeloablative bone marrow transplantation in which posttransplantation cyclophosphamide served as GVHD prophylaxis. TRB sequencing was performed on blood from all 35 or so PTCy patients with 1-year posttransplant specimens. TRB sequencing was also done on up to roughly 3 additional blood samples from 2 to 5.2 years after transplant in 3 patients, and on pretransplant blood from several patients. Samples from a few dozen PTCy-treated patients, along with samples from around 16 of their related bone marrow donors, underwent antigen receptor sequencing. Public TRB sequences were searched against a database of over 3,600 sequences associated with responses to pathogens, tumor antigens, self-antigens and alloantigens. Because TRA and TRB clonality correlated tightly in 10 or so samples, the subsequent TCR analyses were limited to TRB only.

Here is what the overall study found, with its caveats: Donor-recipient similarity was low at 1-2 months but rose over the first year, and later blood repertoires were often dominated by donor CD8+ memory clones. The TRB repertoires of T cells infiltrating skin or the GI tract showed only limited overlap with the TRB repertoires found in blood. Across over 40 patients, TRB clonality was highly associated with recipient CMV seropositivity and CMV reactivation, and diversity in PTCy patients was similar to diversity in CNI/methotrexate controls.

This TCR was sampled from a woman in her forties or fifties in good health and a related stem cell transplant donor. Rearrangement joined TRBV29-1 to TRBJ2-1; 9 nucleotides in the junction match TRBD2. The specimen sequenced was PBMCs. The DNA sequence follows: TGCAGCGTTTTTCTAGCGGGACCAACCGGGGGCTACAATGAGCAGTTCTTC. This is translated as CSVFLAGPTGGYNEQFF.